This TCR beta chain stems from a study of cytomegalovirus exposure and HLA in healthy donors. The study's findings and limits: As immune exposure information, only CMV serostatus was available. In a later analysis, donors in an Asian-associated ancestry cluster reportedly had fewer N-insertions in productive TCRs than the cohort mean. Judged likely to be a sequencing artifact was a cluster of highly shared sequence variants. A later analysis associated 15,000 to 20,000 TCR beta sequences with HLA alleles at a 0.05 false discovery rate.

PCR amplification relied on 60 Vbeta primers (plus 13 Jbeta primers). Assay: immunoSEQ multiplex PCR; the TCRdb copy retains only in-frame clones and omits some. The table has 95,000 to 100,000 clones, 75% to 90% seen once. The CDR3 contains 15 residues. Germline CDR1 SGDLS, CDR2 YYNGEE. Trimming took off 0 bases at V and 1 base at J, with 10 bases between the two ends. To note about this clone: Antigen unknown.

The TCR originated in a man in his thirties or forties in good health and CMV-seronegative. This chain joins TRBV9 and TRBJ2-5, with D maybe TRBD2 (5 bases). The sample taken for sequencing was PBMCs. DNA of the CDR3: TGTGCCAGCAGCGTAGACTTCGGGGTCCAAGAGACCCAGTACTTC. It specifies CASSVDFGVQETQYF.